The rows below give T cell receptor beta chains drawn from one sample of a study of blood T cell repertoires in COVID-19. Assay: immunoSEQ multiplex PCR; the TCRdb copy retains only in-frame clones and omits some. The profile shows roughly 200,000 clones, around 80% of them singletons. What was sequenced was peripheral blood. The receptor source for this set is a woman older than 75 with COVID-19, enrolled during active disease. The CDR3 runs from the conserved cysteine through the conserved F or W. The order of the fields is D gene, V gene, J gene, clone size, CDR3 protein, CDR3 DNA. D genes are given only for firm matches. Expanded clones are given a class, and other clones once, few, many or no size at all.

>.|TRBV5-1|TRBJ1-3|.
CASSFEAGNTIYF
TGCGCCAGCAGCTTCGAGGCTGGAAACACCATATATTTT
>.|TRBV7-8|TRBJ1-5|.
CASRGAPGREGNQPQHF
TGTGCCAGCAGAGGGGCACCCGGGAGGGAAGGCAATCAGCCCCAGCATTTT
>TRBD1|TRBV11-2|TRBJ2-7|.
CASSLAGTGNYEQYF
TGTGCCAGCAGCTTAGCAGGGACAGGTAACTACGAGCAGTACTTC
>TRBD1|TRBV18|TRBJ2-1|.
CASSPSVGGIYNEQFF
TGTGCCAGCTCACCAAGTGTAGGGGGCATCTACAATGAGCAGTTCTTC
>TRBD1|TRBV20-1|TRBJ2-7|.
CSASMLGRGLDEQYF
TGCAGTGCTAGTATGCTTGGCAGGGGGCTCGACGAGCAGTACTTC
>TRBD2|TRBV7-9|TRBJ2-1|.
CASGLAGGYNEQFF
TGTGCCAGCGGCCTAGCGGGGGGCTACAATGAGCAGTTCTTC
>TRBD2|TRBV29-1|TRBJ2-1|.
CSVVGLADLYNEQFF
TGCAGCGTTGTGGGACTAGCGGACCTCTACAATGAGCAGTTCTTC
>TRBD2|TRBV27|TRBJ2-5|.
CASSQTTSGRQTQYF
TGTGCCAGCAGTCAAACTACTAGCGGGAGACAGACCCAGTACTTC
>.|TRBV28|TRBJ1-1|.
CASSLSRGVNTEAFF
TGTGCCAGCAGTTTATCTCGAGGAGTCAACACTGAAGCTTTCTTT
>TRBD2|TRBV5-1|TRBJ2-3|.
CASSLRLAGVGDTQYF
TGCGCCAGCAGCCTGAGACTAGCGGGAGTGGGCGATACGCAGTATTTT
>TRBD1|TRBV12-3/TRBV12-4|TRBJ1-2|.
CASSLGTGGGYTF
TGTGCCAGCAGTTTAGGGACAGGCGGGGGCTACACCTTC
>TRBD1|TRBV19|TRBJ1-1|once
CASSRAGQANTEAFF
TGTGCCAGTAGTAGGGCGGGACAGGCAAACACTGAAGCTTTCTTT
>TRBD1|TRBV30|TRBJ1-5|.
CAFGRQGEGNQPQHF
TGTGCCTTCGGACGACAGGGCGAGGGCAATCAGCCCCAGCATTTT
>TRBD2|TRBV7-2|TRBJ2-1|.
CASSFLRTSGEQFF
TGTGCCAGCAGCTTCTTGCGGACTAGCGGGGAGCAGTTCTTC
>.|TRBV6-5|TRBJ1-2|.
CASRTGSTNYGYTF
TGTGCCAGTCGTACAGGGAGTACTAACTATGGCTACACCTTC
>TRBD1|TRBV5-4|TRBJ1-4|.
CASSLGFVDRDTNEKLFF
TGTGCCAGCAGCTTGGGGTTTGTCGACAGGGACACTAATGAAAAACTGTTTTTT
>TRBD1|TRBV2|TRBJ1-2|few
CATSPDRDWGYTF
TGTGCCACCTCTCCGGACAGGGATTGGGGCTACACCTTC
>TRBD2|TRBV7-9|TRBJ2-3|.
CASSGSGATDTQYF
TGTGCCAGCAGCGGTAGCGGGGCCACAGATACGCAGTATTTT
>.|TRBV7-2|TRBJ2-7|few
CASSYWTDYEQYF
TGTGCCAGCAGCTACTGGACAGACTACGAGCAGTACTTC
>TRBD1|TRBV27|TRBJ1-1|.
CASSPLDRVGNTEAFF
TGTGCCAGCAGTCCCCTCGACAGGGTAGGGAACACTGAAGCTTTCTTT
>.|TRBV4-2|TRBJ2-1|.
CASSQRDEQFF
TGTGCCAGCAGCCAACGCGATGAGCAGTTCTTC
>TRBD1|TRBV19|TRBJ2-7|.
CASSTVQGSSYEQYF
TGTGCCAGTAGTACGGTACAGGGGTCCTCCTACGAGCAGTACTTC
>.|TRBV12-2|TRBJ1-2|.
CASRLVARNYGYTF
TGTGCAAGTCGCTTAGTAGCCAGAAACTATGGCTACACCTTC
>.|TRBV30|TRBJ1-1|few
CAWNPTGLRDTEAFF
TGTGCCTGGAACCCGACAGGACTTAGAGACACTGAAGCTTTCTTT
>TRBD1|TRBV29-1|TRBJ2-1|.
CSIDRGAYNEQFF
TGCAGCATCGACAGGGGGGCCTACAATGAGCAGTTCTTC
>.|TRBV4-1|TRBJ2-2|few
CASSRRQSPNTGELFF
TGCGCCAGCAGCCGAAGACAGAGCCCGAACACCGGGGAGCTGTTTTTT
>.|TRBV6-1|TRBJ1-5|.
CASSEVGAVQPQHF
TGTGCCAGCAGTGAAGTGGGGGCTGTTCAGCCCCAGCATTTT
>.|TRBV29-1|TRBJ2-3|.
CSVHGGSGDTQYF
TGCAGCGTTCATGGGGGGTCAGGGGATACGCAGTATTTT
>.|TRBV5-8|TRBJ2-1|.
CASSLFQAIF
TGTGCCAGCAGCTTGTTTCAGGCGATCTTC
>TRBD2|TRBV7-2|TRBJ2-3|.
CASSRRASGIADTQYF
TGTGCCAGCAGCCGCAGGGCTAGCGGCATTGCGGATACGCAGTATTTT
>.|TRBV19|TRBJ2-1|.
CASSSTRPNEQFF
TGTGCCAGTAGTTCGACTAGACCCAATGAGCAGTTCTTC
>.|TRBV13|TRBJ1-2|few
CASSFRPGTAYGYTF
TGTGCCAGCAGCTTCCGCCCCGGGACTGCATATGGCTACACCTTC
>TRBD2|TRBV2|TRBJ2-5|few
CASSGGLEETQYF
TGTGCCAGCAGTGGAGGACTAGAAGAGACCCAGTACTTC
>.|TRBV10-3|TRBJ2-1|.
CAISETPSRNEQFF
TGTGCCATCAGTGAGACTCCTTCGAGAAATGAGCAGTTCTTC
>.|TRBV6-6|TRBJ2-7|.
CASSGGQLYPREQYF
TGTGCCAGCAGTGGTGGACAGCTATACCCGAGGGAGCAGTACTTC
>TRBD1|TRBV18|TRBJ2-3|.
CASSPSGTAVYTQYF
TGTGCCAGCTCACCAAGTGGGACAGCCGTGTATACGCAGTATTTT
>.|TRBV13|TRBJ1-4|.
CASRPRVANEKLFF
TGTGCCAGCAGGCCCAGGGTGGCTAATGAAAAACTGTTTTTT
>TRBD2|TRBV5-4|TRBJ2-3|.
CASSLRGGGANTQYF
TGTGCCAGCAGCTTGCGAGGCGGGGGGGCAAATACGCAGTATTTT
>TRBD1|TRBV19|TRBJ2-1|.
CASRTDRDSYNEQFF
TGTGCCAGTAGGACGGACAGGGACTCCTACAATGAGCAGTTCTTC
>TRBD1|TRBV6-5|TRBJ1-2|.
CASSPTGGYGYTF
TGTGCCAGCAGCCCGACAGGGGGCTATGGCTACACCTTC
>.|TRBV7-9|TRBJ2-6|.
CASRSSSGANVLTF
TGTGCCAGCAGAAGTAGCTCTGGGGCCAACGTCCTGACTTTC
>.|TRBV30|TRBJ1-5|.
CAWSQGEDQPQHF
TGTGCCTGGTCACAGGGAGAGGATCAGCCCCAGCATTTT
>TRBD2|TRBV7-9|TRBJ2-1|.
CASSLTSFNEQFF
TGTGCCAGCAGCCTGACTAGCTTCAATGAGCAGTTCTTC
>TRBD1|TRBV4-3|TRBJ2-6|.
CASSLRQGSGANVLTF
TGCGCCAGCAGCCTTAGACAGGGTTCTGGGGCCAACGTCCTGACTTTC
>TRBD1|TRBV9|TRBJ2-5|.
CASSVRTGSQETQYF
TGTGCCAGCAGCGTTAGGACAGGGAGCCAAGAGACCCAGTACTTC
>.|TRBV4-1|TRBJ1-1|.
CASSQAVGQTNTEAFF
TGCGCCAGCAGCCAAGCCGTAGGACAGACGAACACTGAAGCTTTCTTT
>TRBD2|TRBV30|TRBJ2-4|.
CAWSVTSLSAKNIQYF
TGTGCCTGGAGCGTGACTAGCCTGTCAGCCAAAAACATTCAGTACTTC
>.|TRBV11-3|TRBJ2-7|.
CASSFQGLSYEQYF
TGTGCCAGCAGCTTTCAGGGTCTCTCCTACGAGCAGTACTTC
>TRBD2|TRBV2|TRBJ2-3|.
CASIDSGGFGDTQYF
TGTGCCAGCATCGATAGCGGGGGTTTTGGAGATACGCAGTATTTT
>TRBD1|TRBV7-3|TRBJ2-1|.
CASSPQGANEQFF
TGTGCCAGCAGCCCGCAGGGGGCAAATGAGCAGTTCTTC
>TRBD1|TRBV4-2|TRBJ1-5|few
CASSPGTGRQPQHF
TGTGCCAGCAGCCCAGGGACAGGGCGTCAGCCCCAGCATTTT
>.|TRBV19|TRBJ2-3|few
CASRDRLTTDTQYF
TGTGCCAGTAGGGACAGACTAACCACAGATACGCAGTATTTT
>TRBD2|TRBV4-1|TRBJ2-7|.
CASSLQTSGRYYEQYF
TGCGCCAGCAGCCTCCAGACTAGCGGGAGGTATTACGAGCAGTACTTC
>.|TRBV11-3|TRBJ2-7|.
CASSFRPGAIGHEQYF
TGTGCCAGCAGCTTCCGCCCAGGGGCGATCGGGCACGAGCAGTACTTC